These 21 T cell receptor beta chains were all obtained from the same sample, sequenced in a study of PD-1 blockade in classical Hodgkin lymphoma. Time point given: cycle 4 day 1 (C4D1), after 5 to 7 weeks of nivolumab. All trial patients relapsed after autologous stem cell transplantation. It was by magnetic negative selection that CD4+ T cells were purified from thawed PBMCs. Sequencing used immunoSEQ multiplex PCR; TCRdb keeps in-frame clones, though not all of them. The profile shows 20,000 or so clones, roughly 80% of them singletons. Sequencing used CD4+ T cells from blood, obtained before the fourth cycle of nivolumab. These receptor sequences come from a human donor with classical Hodgkin lymphoma.

The J gene is TRBJ1-3, the V gene TRBV6-1; D not resolved. This CDR3 has 12 residues. V was pared by 6 bases and J by 2 bases, with 5 bases between. Germline values: CDR1 MNHNS, CDR2 SASEGT. The CDR3 is CASSTTGNTIYF. The CDR3 region has the DNA TGTGCCAGCAGCACGACTGGAAACACCATATATTTT.

This chain connects TRBV5-4 to TRBJ2-2; 15 bases line up with TRBD2. The CDR3 contains 16 residues. CDR1 is SGHNT, CDR2 YYREEE, per germline (reference sequence). V gave up 3 bases and J gave up 5 bases; unmatched junction bases: 2. CDR3 loop: CASSSGLAGGTGELFF. The CDR3 DNA is TGTGCCAGCAGCTCGGGACTAGCGGGAGGTACCGGGGAGCTGTTTTTT.

The chain recombines TRBV28 with TRBJ2-3; 7 positions agree with TRBD1. CDR1 and CDR2 (germline): MDHEN, SYDVKM. This CDR3 is 16 amino acids long. V shed 6 bases, J shed 1 base, and the junction held 10 bases outside the gene matches. The CDR3 coding sequence is TGTGCCAGCAGCCTTACTGACAGGGTCGGCACAGATACGCAGTATTTT. Residues: CASSLTDRVGTDTQYF.

The V and J genes are TRBV7-9 and TRBJ1-1, with 8 bases lining up with TRBD1. Germline V gene lookup returns CDR1 SEHNR and CDR2 FQNEAQ (reference sequence). The CDR3 is 15 residues long. V gave up 3 bases and J gave up 0 bases; unmatched junction bases: 3. CDR3 in amino acids: CASSFSGGLNTEAFF. The CDR3 DNA sequence: TGTGCCAGCAGCTTTTCAGGGGGCTTGAACACTGAAGCTTTCTTT.

This clone was detected only once. The chain joins TRBV5-1 to TRBJ1-1, with a possible D match to TRBD1 (6 bases). Germline-derived CDR1 and CDR2 are SGHRS and YFSETQ. Trimming removed 4 bases at V and 3 bases at J, with 16 bases between. The CDR3 is 15 amino acids. The DNA for the CDR3 is TGCGCCAGCAGCCGCGGAGGGGGGATGGACACTGAAGCTTTCTTT. It encodes CASSRGGGMDTEAFF.

The rearrangement links TRBV5-1 to TRBJ2-5, with 8 bases identical to TRBD1. Germline V gene data show CDR1 as SGHRS and CDR2 as YFSETQ. V trimming: 0 bases; J trimming: 6 bases; junction bases outside the gene matches: 4. The CDR3 loop spans 14 amino acids. CDR3 sequence: CASSLGTGIQTQYF. CDR3 sequence (DNA): TGCGCCAGCAGCTTGGGGACAGGGATACAGACCCAGTACTTC.

The chain carries TRBV7-2 and TRBJ1-1; D perhaps matches TRBD1 (6 bases). CDR1 and CDR2 from the germline V gene are SGHTA and FQGNSA. The CDR3 consists of 12 residues. Trimming left V 5 bases short and J 11 bases short, with 15 bases between. The CDR3 reads CASSSGGARAFF. CDR3 DNA: TGTGCCAGCAGCAGCGGGGGCGCCAGGGCTTTCTTT.

The chain employs TRBV5-1 and TRBJ2-2, with 7 bases matching TRBD1. From germline, CDR1 is SGHRS and CDR2 YFSETQ. CDR3 size: 15 residues. Trimming at V came to 4 bases and at J to 3 bases, leaving 6 bases not matched to a gene. The CDR3 sequence: CASSSRGLYTGELFF. The CDR3 bases are TGCGCCAGCAGCAGCAGGGGGTTGTACACCGGGGAGCTGTTTTTT. Supplemented by reference TRBV5-1 and TRBJ2-2, the full variable domain reads KAGVTQTPRYLIKTRGQQVTLSCSPISGHRSVSWYQQTPGQGLQFLFEYFSETQRNKGNFPGRFSGRQFSNSRSEMNVSTLELGDSALYLCASSSRGLYTGELFFGEGSRLTVL.

This chain uses TRBV5-4 with TRBJ2-6; D is possibly TRBD1 or TRBD2 (5 bases each). The V gene's germline CDR1 is SGHNT and CDR2 YYREEE (reference sequence). The V end was cut by 6 bases, the J end by 1 base, with 17 bases between. This CDR3 contains 17 residues. The CDR3 DNA reads TGTGCCAGCACCGACGGGGCGGACCCGTCTGGGGCCAACGTCCTGACTTTC. Translated: CASTDGADPSGANVLTF.

The gene calls are TRBV18 and TRBJ2-7; 7 bases agree with TRBD1. The CDR3 covers 13 residues. V trimming: 4 bases; J trimming: 4 bases; junction bases outside the gene matches: 4. Germline V gene data show CDR1 as KGHSH and CDR2 as LQKENI. The CDR3 DNA reads as TGTGCCAGCTCACAGGGGGCCGTATACGAGCAGTACTTC. Translating it yields CASSQGAVYEQYF.

The gene calls are TRBV7-9 and TRBJ2-1, with a tentative D call TRBD2 (6 bases). From germline, CDR1 is SEHNR and CDR2 FQNEAQ (reference sequence). Trimming pared 1 base from V and 8 bases from J, leaving 15 bases between. CDR3 length equals 15 residues. The CDR3 loop reads CASSLVHVREDEQFF. Written as DNA, the CDR3 is TGTGCCAGCAGCTTAGTTCACGTGAGGGAGGATGAGCAGTTCTTC.

The chain has TRBV5-5 and TRBJ2-1; 11 bases are a match to TRBD2. Germline trimming cut 0 bases from V and 6 bases from J; bases unmatched to any gene: 2. The CDR3 covers 15 residues. Germline assignment: CDR1 SGHKS and CDR2 YYEKEE (reference sequence). The CDR3 loop is CASSLGLAGINEQFF. The CDR3 coding sequence is TGTGCCAGCAGCTTGGGACTAGCGGGAATCAATGAGCAGTTCTTC.

This chain joins TRBV18 and TRBJ2-7, with D hard to call. Germline V gives CDR1 KGHSH, CDR2 LQKENI. Between the trimmed V and J ends, which lost 4 bases and 2 bases, there was a span of 12 bases. The CDR3 is 14 amino acids. CDR3 bases: TGTGCCAGCTCACGTACCGGGCCACCCTACGAGCAGTACTTC. Amino acids: CASSRTGPPYEQYF.

J is TRBJ1-2 and V is TRBV29-1; the D gene is possibly TRBD1 (5 bases). V was shortened by 7 bases and J by 8 bases, with 14 bases between the two germline ends. Germline V gene sequence: CDR1 SQVTM, CDR2 ANQGSEA. The CDR3 is 11 amino acids. Here the CDR3 DNA reads TGCAGCGCCCTTAACCGGGGCGGCTACACCTTC. It codes for CSALNRGGYTF.

The rearrangement uses TRBV10-3 and TRBJ2-1; 9 bases fit TRBD2. V lost 5 bases, J lost 0 bases, and 11 bases stayed unmatched. The CDR3 is 18 amino acids. CDR1 and CDR2 from the germline V gene are ENHRY and SYGVKD. The chain's CDR3 is CAISSSGTSPNSYNEQFF. The CDR3 nucleotides read TGTGCCATCAGTTCCTCCGGGACTAGCCCTAACTCCTACAATGAGCAGTTCTTC.

This sequence joins TRBV10-3 and TRBJ2-1, with D unresolved. The CDR3 is made up of 13 amino acids. Germline V gene lookup returns CDR1 ENHRY and CDR2 SYGVKD. V lost 3 bases and J 8 bases, leaving 11 bases between the germline ends. CDR3 coding DNA: TGTGCCATCAGTGAAGGCACTTCCGATGAGCAGTTCTTC. Protein: CAISEGTSDEQFF.

V is TRBV6-6 and J is TRBJ1-1; possible D gene TRBD1, 6 bases. This CDR3 is 12 amino acids long. The germline CDR1 and CDR2 sequences are MNHNY and SVGAGI (reference sequence). Between the trimmed V and J ends, which lost 4 bases and 8 bases, there was a span of 11 bases. This CDR3 is CASSSTGQEAFF. CDR3 coding DNA: TGTGCCAGCAGTTCCACCGGACAGGAAGCTTTCTTT.

This clone is a singleton in its sample. V is TRBV2 and J is TRBJ1-5; tentatively, D is TRBD1 (5 bases). V lost 0 bases, J lost 2 bases, and 8 bases lay in between. The CDR3 sequence is 15 residues long. The germline CDR1 and CDR2 sequences are SNHLY and FYNNEI. CDR3 sequence: CASSEAQTGNQPQHF. The CDR3 region has the DNA TGTGCCAGCAGTGAAGCACAGACAGGCAATCAGCCCCAGCATTTT.

The J gene is TRBJ2-7, the V gene TRBV27, with 11 positions matching TRBD1. CDR1 MNHEY and CDR2 SMNVEV come from the germline V gene (reference sequence). This CDR3 spans 16 amino acids. V shed 2 bases, J shed 2 bases, and the junction held 5 bases outside the gene matches. CDR3 region: CASSLRGDRGAYEQYF. CDR3 nucleotides: TGTGCCAGCAGTTTACGGGGGGACAGGGGGGCCTACGAGCAGTACTTC.

The chain recombines TRBV4-2 with TRBJ2-1, with D possibly TRBD2 on 6 matching bases. Trimming removed 0 bases at V and 10 bases at J, with 19 bases between. Germline loops: CDR1 LGHNA, CDR2 YNFKEQ. The CDR3 runs to 16 residues. CDR3 loop: CASSQERDTSFGEQFF. The DNA of the CDR3 is TGTGCCAGCAGCCAAGAGAGGGATACTAGCTTCGGAGAGCAGTTCTTC.

This clone was seen a handful of times. The V call is TRBV21-1, the J call TRBJ2-1; the table's TRBD2 call for D was not verified on the DNA. TRBV21-1 is described as a pseudogene. This CDR3 is 16 amino acids long. In DNA, the CDR3 is TGTGCCAGCAGCAAACGGGGACTAGCGGGAGAGGTTGAGCAGTTCTTC. Amino acid sequence: CASSKRGLAGEVEQFF.